This T cell receptor (beta chain) was captured by sequencing in a study of synovial regulatory T cells in juvenile arthritis. Overall study context: Over five patients were on methotrexate and three were untreated.

Broader study findings: CDR3 overlap with synovial Tregs was higher for iaTregs than other blood Tregs.

With respect to this clone: Its target is not known.

The CDR3 has 13 residues. This entry has no DNA. The germline gives CDR1 LGHNA, CDR2 YSLEER. Repertoires were generated with immunoSEQ multiplex PCR, while TCRdb's copy carries only in-frame clones and drops some. Its clone listing holds more than 9,500 clones. Patients were aged median about 12 years with disease lasting median 7 years. This clonotype originated in a donor aged 2-35 years with juvenile idiopathic arthritis. This chain links TRBV4-3 with TRBJ2-7. Sequenced input: Treg cells from blood. Subset specified: remaining (HLA-DR-negative) circulating blood Treg cells. CDR3 region: CASSQAQDLEQYF.